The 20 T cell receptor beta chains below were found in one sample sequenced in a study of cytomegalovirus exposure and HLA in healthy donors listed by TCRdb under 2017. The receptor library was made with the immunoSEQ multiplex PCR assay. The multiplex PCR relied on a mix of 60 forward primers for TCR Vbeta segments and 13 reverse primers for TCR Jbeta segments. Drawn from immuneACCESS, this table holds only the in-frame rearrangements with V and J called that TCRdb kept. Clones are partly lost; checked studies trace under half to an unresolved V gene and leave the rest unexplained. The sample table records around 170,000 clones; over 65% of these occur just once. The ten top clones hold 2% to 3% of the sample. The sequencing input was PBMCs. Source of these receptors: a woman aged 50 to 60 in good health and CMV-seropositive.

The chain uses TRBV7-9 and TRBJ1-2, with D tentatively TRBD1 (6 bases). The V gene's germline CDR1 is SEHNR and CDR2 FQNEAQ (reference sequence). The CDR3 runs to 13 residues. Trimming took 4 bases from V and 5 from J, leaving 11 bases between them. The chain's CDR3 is CASSYAGEYGYTF. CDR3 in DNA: TGTGCCAGCAGCTATGCAGGGGAGTATGGCTACACCTTC.

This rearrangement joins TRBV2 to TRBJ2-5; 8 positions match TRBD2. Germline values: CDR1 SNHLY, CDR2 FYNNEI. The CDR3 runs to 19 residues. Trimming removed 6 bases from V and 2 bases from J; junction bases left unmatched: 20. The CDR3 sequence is CASRDILGRISGEQETQYF. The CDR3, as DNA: TGTGCCAGCAGGGACATCTTAGGGAGGATTAGCGGGGAACAAGAGACCCAGTACTTC. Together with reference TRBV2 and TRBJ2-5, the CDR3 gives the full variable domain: EPEVTQTPSHQVTQMGQEVILRCVPISNHLYFYWYRQILGQKVEFLVSFYNNEISEKSEIFDDQFSVERPDGSNFTLKIRSTKLEDSAMYFCASRDILGRISGEQETQYFGPGTRLLVL.

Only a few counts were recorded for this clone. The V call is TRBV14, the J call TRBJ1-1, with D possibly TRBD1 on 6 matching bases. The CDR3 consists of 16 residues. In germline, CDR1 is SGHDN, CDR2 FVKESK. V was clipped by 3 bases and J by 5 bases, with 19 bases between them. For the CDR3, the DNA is TGTGCCAGCAGCCAGGGAAGTAGTCTGGGGGCAACTGAAGCTTTCTTT. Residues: CASSQGSSLGATEAFF.

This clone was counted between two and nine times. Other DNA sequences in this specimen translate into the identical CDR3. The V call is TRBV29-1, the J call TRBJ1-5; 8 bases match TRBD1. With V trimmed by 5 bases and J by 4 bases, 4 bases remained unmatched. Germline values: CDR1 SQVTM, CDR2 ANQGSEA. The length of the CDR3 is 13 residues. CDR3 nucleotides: TGCAGCGTTACGGACAGGGAGAATCAGCCCCAGCATTTT. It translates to CSVTDRENQPQHF.

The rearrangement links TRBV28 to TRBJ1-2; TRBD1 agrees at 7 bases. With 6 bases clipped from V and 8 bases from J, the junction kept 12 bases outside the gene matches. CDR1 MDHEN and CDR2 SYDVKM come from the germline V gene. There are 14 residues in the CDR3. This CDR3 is CASRSQGKIRGYTF. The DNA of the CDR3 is TGTGCCAGCAGGTCACAGGGGAAGATTAGGGGCTACACCTTC.

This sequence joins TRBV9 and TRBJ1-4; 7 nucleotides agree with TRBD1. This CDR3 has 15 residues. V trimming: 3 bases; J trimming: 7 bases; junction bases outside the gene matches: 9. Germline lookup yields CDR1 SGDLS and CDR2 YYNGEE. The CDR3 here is CASSDAQGISEKLFF. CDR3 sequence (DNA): TGTGCCAGCAGCGACGCACAGGGGATTAGTGAAAAACTGTTTTTT.

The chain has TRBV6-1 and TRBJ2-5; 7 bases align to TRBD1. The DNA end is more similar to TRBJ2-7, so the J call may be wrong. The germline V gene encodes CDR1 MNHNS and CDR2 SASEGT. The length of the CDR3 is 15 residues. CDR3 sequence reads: CASSEEGGRTYEQYF. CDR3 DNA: TGTGCCAGCAGTGAAGAAGGGGGCAGAACCTACGAGCAGTACTTC.

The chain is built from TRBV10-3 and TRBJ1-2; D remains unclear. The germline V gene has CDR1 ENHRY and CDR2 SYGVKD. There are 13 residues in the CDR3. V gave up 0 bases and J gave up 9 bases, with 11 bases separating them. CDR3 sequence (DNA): TGTGCCATCAGTGAGTCGAATCCGAGGAGCTACACCTTC. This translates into CAISESNPRSYTF.

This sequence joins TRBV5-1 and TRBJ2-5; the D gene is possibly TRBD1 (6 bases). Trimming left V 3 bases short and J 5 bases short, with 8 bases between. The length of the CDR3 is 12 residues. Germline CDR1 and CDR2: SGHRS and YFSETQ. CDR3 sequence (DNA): TGCGCCAGCAGCTCAGGGGTTGAGACCCAGTACTTC. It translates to CASSSGVETQYF.

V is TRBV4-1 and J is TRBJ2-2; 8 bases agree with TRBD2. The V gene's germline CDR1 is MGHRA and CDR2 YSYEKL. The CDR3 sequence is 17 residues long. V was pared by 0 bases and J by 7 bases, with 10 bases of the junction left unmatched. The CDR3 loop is CASSQDRSGGGGGELFF. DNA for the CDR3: TGCGCCAGCAGCCAAGATAGAAGCGGGGGAGGTGGCGGGGAGCTGTTTTTT.

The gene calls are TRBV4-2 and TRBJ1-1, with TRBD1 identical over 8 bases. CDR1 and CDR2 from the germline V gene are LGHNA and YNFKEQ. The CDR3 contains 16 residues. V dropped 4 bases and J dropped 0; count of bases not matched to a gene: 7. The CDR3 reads CASSPRQGRLNTEAFF. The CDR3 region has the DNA TGTGCCAGCAGCCCCCGACAGGGGAGGTTGAACACTGAAGCTTTCTTT.

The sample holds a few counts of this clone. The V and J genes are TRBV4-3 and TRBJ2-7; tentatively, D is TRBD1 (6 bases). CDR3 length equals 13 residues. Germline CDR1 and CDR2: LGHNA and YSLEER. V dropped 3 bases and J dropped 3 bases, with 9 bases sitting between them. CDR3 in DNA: TGCGCCAGCAGCCAGGGGGCAGACTACGAGCAGTACTTC. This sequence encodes CASSQGADYEQYF.

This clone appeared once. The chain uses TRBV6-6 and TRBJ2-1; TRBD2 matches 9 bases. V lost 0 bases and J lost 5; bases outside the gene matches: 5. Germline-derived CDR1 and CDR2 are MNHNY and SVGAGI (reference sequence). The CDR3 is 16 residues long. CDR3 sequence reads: CASSYSMAGGNNEQFF. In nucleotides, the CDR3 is TGTGCCAGCAGTTACTCGATGGCGGGGGGGAACAATGAGCAGTTCTTC.

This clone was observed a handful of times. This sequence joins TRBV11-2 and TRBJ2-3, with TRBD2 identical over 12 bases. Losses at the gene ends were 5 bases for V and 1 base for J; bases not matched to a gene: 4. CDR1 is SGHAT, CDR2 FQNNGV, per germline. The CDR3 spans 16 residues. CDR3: CASSRTSGVGTDTQYF. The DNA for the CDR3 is TGTGCCAGCAGCCGGACTAGCGGGGTGGGCACAGATACGCAGTATTTT.

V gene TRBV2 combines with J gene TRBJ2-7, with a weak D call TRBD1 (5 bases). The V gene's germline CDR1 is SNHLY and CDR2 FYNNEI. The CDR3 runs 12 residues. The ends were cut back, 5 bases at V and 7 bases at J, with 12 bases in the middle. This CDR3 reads CASSFSRVEQYF. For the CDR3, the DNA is TGTGCCAGCAGTTTTAGCAGGGTTGAGCAGTACTTC.

CDR3 loop: CASSGSSGQETQYF. The DNA of the CDR3 is TGTGCCAGCAGTGGAAGTTCAGGACAAGAGACCCAGTACTTC. The chain joins TRBV11-2 to TRBJ2-5; D unresolved. Germline V CDR1 and CDR2: SGHAT, FQNNGV. The ends were cut back, 6 bases at V and 2 bases at J, with 13 bases in the middle. CDR3 length: 14 residues.

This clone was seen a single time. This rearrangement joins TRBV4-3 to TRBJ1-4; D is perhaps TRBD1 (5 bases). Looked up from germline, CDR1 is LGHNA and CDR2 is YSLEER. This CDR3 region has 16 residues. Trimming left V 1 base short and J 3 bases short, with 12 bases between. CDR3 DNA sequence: TGCGCCAGCAGCCAAGGCGGGGGGTTGGCTAATGAAAAACTGTTTTTT. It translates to CASSQGGGLANEKLFF.

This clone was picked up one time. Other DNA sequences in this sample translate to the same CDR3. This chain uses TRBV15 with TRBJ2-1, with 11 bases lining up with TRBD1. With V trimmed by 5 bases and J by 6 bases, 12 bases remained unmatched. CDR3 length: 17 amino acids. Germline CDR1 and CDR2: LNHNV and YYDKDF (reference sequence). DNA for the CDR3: TGTGCCACCAGCGCTCGGCTCGGGACAGGGGGGCTCAATGAGCAGTTCTTC. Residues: CATSARLGTGGLNEQFF.

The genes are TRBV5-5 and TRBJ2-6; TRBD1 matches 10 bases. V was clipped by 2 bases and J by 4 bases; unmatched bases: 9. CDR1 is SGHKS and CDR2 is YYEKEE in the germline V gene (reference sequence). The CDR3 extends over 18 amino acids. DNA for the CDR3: TGTGCCAGCAGCTTCACCGGGACAGGGGTGGGGGGGGCCAACGTCCTGACTTTC. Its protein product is CASSFTGTGVGGANVLTF.

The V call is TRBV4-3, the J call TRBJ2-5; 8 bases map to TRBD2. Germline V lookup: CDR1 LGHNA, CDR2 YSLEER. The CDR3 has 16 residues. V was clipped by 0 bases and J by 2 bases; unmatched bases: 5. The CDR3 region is CASSQDERGRQETQYF. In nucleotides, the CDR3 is TGCGCCAGCAGCCAAGATGAGCGGGGGAGGCAAGAGACCCAGTACTTC.